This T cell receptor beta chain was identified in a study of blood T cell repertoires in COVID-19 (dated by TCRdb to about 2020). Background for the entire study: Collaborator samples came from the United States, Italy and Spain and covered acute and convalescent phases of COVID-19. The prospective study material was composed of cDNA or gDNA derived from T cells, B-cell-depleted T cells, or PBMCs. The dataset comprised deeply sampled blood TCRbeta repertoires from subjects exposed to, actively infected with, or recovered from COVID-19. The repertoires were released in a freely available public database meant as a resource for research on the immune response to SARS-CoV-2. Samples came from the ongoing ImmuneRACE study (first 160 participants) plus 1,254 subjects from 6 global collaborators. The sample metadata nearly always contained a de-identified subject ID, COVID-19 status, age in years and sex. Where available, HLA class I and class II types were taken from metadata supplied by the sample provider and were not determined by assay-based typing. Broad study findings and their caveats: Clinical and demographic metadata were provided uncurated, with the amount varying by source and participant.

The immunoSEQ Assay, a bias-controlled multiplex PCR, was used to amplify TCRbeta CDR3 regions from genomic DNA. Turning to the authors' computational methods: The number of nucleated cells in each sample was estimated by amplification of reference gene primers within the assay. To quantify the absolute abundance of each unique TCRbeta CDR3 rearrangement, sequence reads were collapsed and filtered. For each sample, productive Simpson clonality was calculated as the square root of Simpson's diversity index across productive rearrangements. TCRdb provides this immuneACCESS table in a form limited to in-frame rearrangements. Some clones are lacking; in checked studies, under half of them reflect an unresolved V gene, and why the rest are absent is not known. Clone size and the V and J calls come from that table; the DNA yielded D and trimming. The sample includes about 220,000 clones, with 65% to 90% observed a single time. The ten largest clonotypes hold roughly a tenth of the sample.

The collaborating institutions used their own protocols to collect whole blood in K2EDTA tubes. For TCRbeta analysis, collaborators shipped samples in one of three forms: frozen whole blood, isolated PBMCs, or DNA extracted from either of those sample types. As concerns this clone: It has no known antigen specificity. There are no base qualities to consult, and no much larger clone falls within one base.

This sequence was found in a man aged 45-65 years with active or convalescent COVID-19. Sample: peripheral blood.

The DNA reads TGTGCCAGCAGTCACAATCTAGAGGGTGAAGCTTTCTTT. It encodes CASSHNLEGEAFF. The receptor chain draws on TRBV6-5 and TRBJ1-1, with the D gene not confidently named. CDR1 and CDR2 were assigned from the germline V gene as MNHEY and SVGAGI. The CDR3 goes from the cysteine to the phenylalanine over 13 residues. The DNA shown is the 39-base CDR3, in frame from base 1. Deletion took 5 bases off V and 7 bases off J, with a span of 14 bases between the germline ends.